Below are 24 T cell receptor beta chains sequenced from a single sample in a study of blood T cell repertoires in COVID-19. Sequenced by immunoSEQ multiplex PCR; TCRdb stores in-frame clones only, minus some. Of roughly 230,000 clones in the sample, 80% to 85% were seen once. Material for sequencing was PBMCs or T cells enriched from blood (not recorded which). The receptors here all came from a middle-aged man who had recovered from COVID-19.

This clone showed up just once. The V call is TRBV6-2 or TRBV6-3, the J call TRBJ2-1, with 12 bases aligning to TRBD2. Germline CDR1 MNHEY, CDR2 SVGEGT. V dropped 9 bases and J dropped 5; count of bases not matched to a gene: 8. The CDR3 contains 15 residues. CDR3: CASSRLAGANNEQFF. CDR3 bases: TGTGCCAGTAGTAGACTAGCGGGGGCCAACAATGAGCAGTTCTTC.

This chain joins TRBV6-2 or TRBV6-3 and TRBJ1-5; D not resolved. V was cut by 3 bases and J by 1 base, with 7 bases left in between. The CDR3 is made up of 14 amino acids. The germline CDR1 and CDR2 sequences are MNHEY and SVGEGT. In nucleotides, the CDR3 is TGTGCCAGCAGTTATGTACAGAGCAATCAGCCCCAGCATTTT. This codes for CASSYVQSNQPQHF.

This chain uses TRBV4-3 with TRBJ2-6; 10 positions agree with TRBD1. V gave up 4 bases and J gave up 2 bases; unmatched junction bases: 14. The CDR3 contains 20 residues. Germline V gene lookup returns CDR1 LGHNA and CDR2 YSLEER. The CDR3 coding sequence is TGCGCCAGCAGCCCTGATTCCGGGACAGGGGTTCTCGCTGGGGCCAACGTCCTGACTTTC. Translated, it gives CASSPDSGTGVLAGANVLTF.

This chain connects TRBV19 to TRBJ2-7; 11 positions agree with TRBD1. With 5 bases clipped from V and 5 bases from J, the junction kept 11 bases outside the gene matches. The CDR3 length is 16 residues. Germline values: CDR1 LNHDA, CDR2 SQIVND (reference sequence). The CDR3: CASSVLTGTGGHEQYF. DNA for the CDR3: TGTGCCAGTAGTGTTCTAACCGGGACAGGGGGTCACGAGCAGTACTTC.

V gene TRBV18 combines with J gene TRBJ2-7, with 8 bases fitting TRBD2. Germline assignment: CDR1 KGHSH and CDR2 LQKENI. The trim removed 4 bases at V and 0 bases at J, leaving 5 bases unmatched. This CDR3 spans 15 amino acids. DNA for the CDR3: TGTGCCAGCTCACTCCTAGCGGGCCTCTCCTACGAGCAGTACTTC. It codes for CASSLLAGLSYEQYF.

This chain joins TRBV7-2 and TRBJ2-2; 14 positions agree with TRBD2. CDR1 is SGHTA, CDR2 FQGNSA, per germline. After removal of 0 bases from V and 5 bases from J, the junction contained 14 bases not matched to a gene. The CDR3 consists of 21 residues. The CDR3 DNA is TGTGCCAGCAGCTTAGCCCTTCTCGGACTAGCGGGAGGATTAAGAACCGGGGAGCTGTTTTTT. Residues: CASSLALLGLAGGLRTGELFF.

The chain joins TRBV15 to TRBJ1-5; D remains unclear. The CDR3 sequence is 14 residues long. Per germline, CDR1 LNHNV and CDR2 YYDKDF (reference sequence). The V end was cut by 4 bases, the J end by 0 bases, with 7 bases between. The chain's CDR3 is CATSTSASNQPQHF. The CDR3 coding sequence is TGTGCCACCAGCACCAGCGCTAGCAATCAGCCCCAGCATTTT.

The chain is built from TRBV5-1 and TRBJ1-5; 9 nucleotides agree with TRBD1. Germline CDR1 reads SGHRS; CDR2 reads YFSETQ. This CDR3 is 15 amino acids long. Trimming at V came to 4 bases and at J to 3 bases, leaving 5 bases not matched to a gene. The CDR3 sequence is CASSPGTGNNQPQHF. CDR3 nucleotide sequence: TGCGCCAGCAGCCCCGGGACAGGGAACAATCAGCCCCAGCATTTT.

This chain connects TRBV7-8 to TRBJ1-4; D gene uncertain. Germline lookup yields CDR1 SGHVS and CDR2 FQNEAQ. The length of the CDR3 is 14 residues. Trimming shortened V by 1 base and J by 7 bases, and 10 bases separated the two germline ends. The DNA for the CDR3 is TGTGCCAGCAGCTTAGGAGCGCTCGGTGAAAAACTGTTTTTT. Amino acids: CASSLGALGEKLFF.

The rearrangement links TRBV3-1 (or the pseudogene TRBV3-2) to TRBJ1-3; D is unresolved. Between the trimmed V and J ends, which lost 4 bases and 2 bases, there was a span of 9 bases. This CDR3 comprises 14 residues. Per the germline V gene, CDR1 is LGHDT and CDR2 is YNNKEL (reference sequence). In nucleotides, the CDR3 is TGTGCCAGCAGCCCCTCGCCGGCTGGAAACACCATATATTTT. Protein sequence: CASSPSPAGNTIYF.

V gene TRBV7-6 combines with J gene TRBJ2-4; D is possibly TRBD2 (6 bases). The V end was cut by 8 bases, the J end by 2 bases, with 16 bases between. Germline V gene data show CDR1 as SGHVS and CDR2 as FNYEAQ. There are 15 residues in the CDR3. The CDR3 DNA reads as TGTGCCAGCCGGGGACGGGGAGGTTCCAAAAACATTCAGTACTTC. Encoded protein: CASRGRGGSKNIQYF.

The chain recombines TRBV5-1 with TRBJ1-6; a weak D match, TRBD1 (5 bases). Germline V gene sequence: CDR1 SGHRS, CDR2 YFSETQ. V lost 0 bases and J lost 7, with 5 bases in between. This CDR3 is 13 amino acids long. CDR3 DNA: TGCGCCAGCAGCTTGGACAGGAATTCACCCCTCCACTTT. Translation: CASSLDRNSPLHF. The full variable domain, in which reference TRBV5-1 and TRBJ1-6 provide the parts outside the CDR3, is KAGVTQTPRYLIKTRGQQVTLSCSPISGHRSVSWYQQTPGQGLQFLFEYFSETQRNKGNFPGRFSGRQFSNSRSEMNVSTLELGDSALYLCASSLDRNSPLHFGNGTRLTVT.

The chain joins TRBV12-3 or TRBV12-4 to TRBJ1-1; D gene ambiguous. The CDR3 has 12 residues. The germline V and J ends were trimmed by 7 bases and 2 bases, with 8 bases remaining between them. CDR3 region: CASTRDNTEAFF. For the CDR3, the DNA is TGTGCCAGCACCCGGGATAACACTGAAGCTTTCTTT.

The chain couples TRBV12-3 or TRBV12-4 to TRBJ1-2, with 10 bases fitting TRBD1. The CDR3 has 13 amino acids. V dropped 7 bases and J dropped 4; count of bases not matched to a gene: 3. CDR3 coding DNA: TGTGCCAGCACTCGGACAGGGGGCTATGGCTACACCTTC. Translated: CASTRTGGYGYTF.

The J gene is TRBJ2-5, the V gene TRBV2; D gene ambiguous. Germline CDR1 and CDR2: SNHLY and FYNNEI. V shed 2 bases and J shed 4 bases, with 14 bases lying between them. CDR3 size: 15 residues. The CDR3 region has the DNA TGTGCCAGCAGTGAATATATGCCCCGAGGAGAGACCCAGTACTTC. Translation: CASSEYMPRGETQYF. The entire variable domain, with the rest obtained from reference TRBV2 and TRBJ2-5, is as follows: EPEVTQTPSHQVTQMGQEVILRCVPISNHLYFYWYRQILGQKVEFLVSFYNNEISEKSEIFDDQFSVERPDGSNFTLKIRSTKLEDSAMYFCASSEYMPRGETQYFGPGTRLLVL.

The chain joins TRBV4-1 to TRBJ1-2; possibly TRBD1 for D (6 bases). The V and J ends lost 3 bases and 0 bases respectively, with 11 bases between them. Germline CDR1 is MGHRA and CDR2 is YSYEKL. This CDR3 has 15 residues. CDR3 residues: CASSHTGLTNYGYTF. The CDR3 DNA follows: TGCGCCAGCAGCCATACAGGGTTAACTAACTATGGCTACACCTTC.

The CDR3 spells CASSLTGGEKLFF. The DNA of the CDR3 is TGTGCCAGCAGTTTGACAGGCGGGGAAAAACTGTTTTTT. This chain links TRBV12-3 or TRBV12-4 with TRBJ1-4, with D tentatively TRBD1 (6 bases). The V and J ends lost 3 bases and 8 bases respectively, with 10 bases between them. The CDR3 has 13 amino acids.

This sequence joins TRBV28 and TRBJ2-1; 9 nucleotides line up with TRBD1. With V trimmed by 2 bases and J by 7 bases, 3 bases remained unmatched. The CDR3 runs 14 residues. CDR1 is MDHEN and CDR2 is SYDVKM in the germline V gene. DNA of the CDR3: TGTGCCAGCAGTTTACTGACAGGGGGGAATGAGCAGTTCTTC. Its protein is CASSLLTGGNEQFF.

The gene calls are TRBV24-1 and TRBJ2-1; 7 nucleotides match TRBD1. Germline V gene lookup returns CDR1 KGHDR and CDR2 SFDVKD. The CDR3 has 15 residues. The junction had 5 bases not matched to a gene; V was cut back by 3 bases and J by 4 bases. The CDR3 bases are TGTGCCACCAGTGATCCTGGGACAGCATACAATGAGCAGTTCTTC. This codes for CATSDPGTAYNEQFF.

The chain uses TRBV28 and TRBJ2-3, with 8 bases identical to TRBD2. J gave up 3 bases and V 5 bases, and 10 bases lay outside the gene matches. The CDR3 has 16 amino acids. Germline values: CDR1 MDHEN, CDR2 SYDVKM. The chain's CDR3 is CASSAAGSGRTDTQYF. The CDR3 DNA reads as TGTGCCAGCAGTGCCGCGGGAAGCGGGAGAACAGATACGCAGTATTTT.

This chain links TRBV18 with TRBJ2-1; 9 positions agree with TRBD1. J was trimmed by 6 bases and V by 4 bases; bases with no gene match: 4. Germline V gives CDR1 KGHSH, CDR2 LQKENI. CDR3 length: 14 amino acids. CDR3 bases: TGTGCCAGCTCACTCGGACAGGGGACCAATGAGCAGTTCTTC. It is translated as CASSLGQGTNEQFF.

The chain combines TRBV19 with TRBJ1-6, with 8 bases lining up with TRBD1. CDR3 length equals 19 residues. V dropped 3 bases and J dropped 4; count of bases not matched to a gene: 14. Germline CDR1 reads LNHDA; CDR2 reads SQIVND (reference sequence). CDR3 loop: CASSIRGQRQGSYNSPLHF. The CDR3 nucleotides are TGTGCCAGTAGTATTCGCGGGCAGAGACAGGGGTCTTATAATTCACCCCTCCACTTT.

The rearrangement links TRBV6-6 to TRBJ2-4; possibly TRBD2 for D (5 bases). Looked up from germline, CDR1 is MNHNY and CDR2 is SVGAGI (reference sequence). The CDR3 is 16 residues long. With 2 bases removed from V and 0 bases from J, the gap between germline ends came to 11 bases. CDR3 in amino acids: CASSYGRGIAKNIQYF. The DNA for the CDR3 is TGTGCCAGCAGTTACGGCCGGGGTATAGCCAAAAACATTCAGTACTTC.

The V and J genes are TRBV3-1 (or the pseudogene TRBV3-2) and TRBJ2-7, with TRBD2 matching 8 bases. V lost 1 base and J lost 2; bases outside the gene matches: 4. This CDR3 is built from 15 residues. The germline V gene encodes CDR1 LGHDT and CDR2 YNNKEL (reference sequence). CDR3 in DNA: TGTGCCAGCAGCCAAGGTAGCGGGGCGACCTACGAGCAGTACTTC. It codes for CASSQGSGATYEQYF.